The rows below give T cell receptor beta chains drawn from one sample of a study of vaccination and CD4 T cells after COVID-19. These TCRs' antigens remain unknown. TCRdb passed the PCR reads through MiXCR, listing each CDR3 protein once. The data show roughly 14,000 distinct CDR3 sequences, with around 50% seen just once and more than 13% held by the top ten. The sequenced material came from CD4+ T cells from blood, cultured in vitro. These receptors all come from a human donor who had recovered from COVID-19. CDR3s include the opening cysteine and the closing phenylalanine or tryptophan. The D gene is left open where the match is weak. A row's size may be missing; if present it is once, few, many or a size class.

d_call | j_call | clone_size | v_call | cdr3_aa | cdr3_nt
TRBD2 | TRBJ2-2 | few | TRBV7-2 | CASSARTSGIGTGELFF | TGTGCCAGCAGCGCACGGACTAGCGGTATCGGGACCGGGGAGCTGTTTTTT
NA | TRBJ2-7 | NA | TRBV27 | CAVLRRATGEQYF | TGTGCCGTTCTTCGTAGGGCCACGGGCGAGCAGTACTTC
NA | TRBJ2-3 | NA | TRBV10-1 | CASSVTRDPFTDTQYF | TGCGCCAGCAGTGTTACCAGGGACCCCTTCACAGATACGCAGTATTTT
NA | TRBJ2-1 | NA | TRBV6-1 | CASNAPGLRHHNEQFF | TGTGCCAGCAACGCACCGGGACTGAGGCATCACAATGAGCAGTTCTTC
NA | TRBJ1-5 | few | TRBV20-1 | CSYQRPNQPQHF | TGCAGTTACCAGAGACCCAATCAGCCCCAGCATTTT
NA | TRBJ2-1 | NA | TRBV30 | CAWSRGGRNQDEQFF | TGTGCCTGGAGTAGAGGGGGACGAAATCAGGATGAGCAGTTCTTC
NA | TRBJ2-2 | NA | TRBV11-2 | CASSFYGSNTGELFF | TGTGCCAGCAGCTTTTACGGATCGAACACCGGGGAGCTGTTTTTT
TRBD2 | TRBJ2-3 | NA | TRBV29-1 | CSVEDLGTSGGDTQYF | TGCAGCGTTGAAGATCTAGGGACTAGCGGGGGGGATACGCAGTATTTT
NA | TRBJ1-2 | once | TRBV7-2 | CARSFRAYGYTF | TGTGCCAGAAGCTTTAGGGCTTATGGCTACACCTTC
TRBD1 | TRBJ1-1 | NA | TRBV10-3 | CAISGVQGLNTEAFF | TGTGCCATCAGTGGGGTACAGGGGTTGAACACTGAAGCTTTCTTT
NA | TRBJ1-2 | NA | TRBV28 | CASSLPDYGYTF | TGTGCCAGCAGTTTACCGGACTATGGCTACACCTTC
TRBD2 | TRBJ2-1 | few | TRBV20-1 | CSAVPSGGSSYNEQFF | TGCAGTGCCGTCCCTAGCGGGGGTAGCTCCTACAATGAGCAGTTCTTC
TRBD2 | TRBJ2-5 | NA | TRBV6-2/TRBV6-3 | CASSGLVRTQYF | TGTGCCAGCAGTGGACTAGTGCGGACCCAGTACTTC
NA | TRBJ1-5 | NA | TRBV2 | CASSEEARGYNQPQHF | TGTGCCAGCAGTGAAGAGGCCAGGGGATACAATCAGCCCCAGCATTTT
NA | TRBJ1-1 | NA | TRBV5-1 | CASSLEAGEAFF | TGCGCCAGCAGCTTGGAGGCAGGCGAAGCTTTCTTT
TRBD1 | TRBJ1-1 | NA | TRBV27 | CASGQAANTEAFF | TGTGCCAGCGGACAGGCCGCGAACACTGAAGCTTTCTTT
TRBD2 | TRBJ2-3 | once | TRBV20-1 | CSAREIPGLAGGVSDTQYF | TGCAGTGCTAGAGAGATCCCTGGACTAGCGGGAGGGGTTTCAGATACGCAGTATTTT
NA | TRBJ1-1 | NA | TRBV10-3 | CAINFSGKGTEAFF | TGTGCCATCAATTTCAGTGGCAAGGGGACTGAAGCTTTCTTT
TRBD1 | TRBJ2-3 | few | TRBV27 | CASSSPGQGALRGTDTQYF | TGTGCCAGCAGTTCACCGGGACAGGGGGCGCTTAGAGGCACAGATACGCAGTATTTT
NA | TRBJ1-1 | NA | TRBV7-2 | CASSLASYTEAFF | TGTGCCAGCAGCTTAGCTTCTTACACTGAAGCTTTCTTT
TRBD2 | TRBJ2-3 | NA | TRBV10-2 | CAITGLADTDTQYF | TGCGCCATAACGGGACTAGCGGACACAGATACGCAGTATTTT
TRBD2 | TRBJ2-7 | NA | TRBV4-3 | CASSQVPAGTSGSYEQYF | TGCGCCAGCAGCCAAGTTCCAGCTGGGACTAGCGGGAGCTACGAGCAGTACTTC
NA | TRBJ1-2 | few | TRBV6-1 | CASRFFGAGDYGYTF | TGTGCCAGCAGGTTTTTTGGGGCAGGGGACTATGGCTACACCTTC
TRBD1 | TRBJ2-5 | NA | TRBV5-8 | CASSLATGQGAGETQYF | TGTGCCAGCAGCTTGGCCACGGGACAGGGGGCTGGAGAGACCCAGTACTTC
NA | TRBJ1-5 | few | TRBV6-1 | CASKGEWNQPQHF | TGTGCCAGCAAGGGGGAATGGAATCAGCCCCAGCATTTT
TRBD1 | TRBJ1-1 | few | TRBV20-1 | CSAGGAPGTEAFF | TGCAGTGCAGGGGGCGCCCCTGGTACTGAAGCTTTCTTT
NA | TRBJ2-3 | few | TRBV20-1 | CSAREFTGRESGNRYF | TGCAGTGCTAGAGAGTTTACAGGGAGAGAGAGTGGTAATAGGTATTTT
NA | TRBJ1-1 | few | TRBV2 | CASIWGTEAFF | TGTGCCAGCATCTGGGGAACTGAAGCTTTCTTT
NA | TRBJ1-2 | NA | TRBV30 | CAWRGRDNYFYGYTF | TGTGCCTGGAGGGGGCGGGACAACTATTTCTATGGCTACACCTTC
NA | TRBJ1-1 | NA | TRBV18 | CASSPDSLNTEAFF | TGTGCCAGCTCACCGGACAGCTTGAACACTGAAGCTTTCTTT
NA | TRBJ2-7 | NA | TRBV5-1 | CASSLGGSSSSYEQYF | TGCGCCAGCAGCTTGGGTGGCTCTTCAAGCTCCTACGAGCAGTACTTC
NA | TRBJ2-1 | NA | TRBV11-3 | CASSSAWGARYNEQFF | TGTGCCAGCAGCTCCGCTTGGGGGGCGAGGTACAATGAGCAGTTCTTC
NA | TRBJ2-3 | NA | TRBV30 | CAWTGTDTQYF | TGTGCCTGGACCGGTACAGATACGCAGTATTTT
NA | TRBJ1-6 | few | TRBV4-1 | CASRQTQATTGNSPLHF | TGCGCCAGCAGACAAACCCAAGCGACGACCGGGAATTCACCCCTCCACTTT
NA | TRBJ2-5 | NA | TRBV27 | CASRYPPVETQYF | TGTGCCAGCAGATACCCCCCAGTGGAGACCCAGTACTTC
NA | TRBJ1-1 | NA | TRBV5-1 | CASSLGGSGNTEAFF | TGCGCCAGCAGCTTGGGGGGGTCGGGGAACACTGAAGCTTTCTTT
NA | TRBJ1-3 | NA | TRBV6-1 | CASMAPGNGVSGNTIYF | TGTGCCAGCATGGCCCCGGGCAACGGGGTCTCTGGAAACACCATATATTTT
NA | TRBJ1-2 | few | TRBV21-1 | CASSSRGQVWNYGYTF | TGTGCCAGCAGCAGTCGGGGCCAGGTATGGAACTATGGCTACACCTTC
TRBD2 | TRBJ2-7 | NA | TRBV19 | CATTKGTSGSEQQYF | TGTGCCACTACAAAAGGGACTAGCGGGAGTGAACAGCAGTACTTC
NA | TRBJ2-1 | NA | TRBV27 | CASSFYNEQFF | TGTGCCAGCAGTTTCTACAATGAGCAGTTCTTC
NA | TRBJ2-1 | NA | TRBV20-1 | CSARGGFDEQFF | TGCAGTGCTAGGGGCGGGTTCGATGAGCAGTTCTTC
NA | TRBJ1-5 | NA | TRBV28 | CASQPGGWSNQPQHF | TGTGCCAGCCAACCCGGGGGGTGGAGCAATCAGCCCCAGCATTTT
TRBD2 | TRBJ2-7 | NA | TRBV7-2 | CASSLISSGRGEQYF | TGTGCCAGCAGCTTAATAAGTAGCGGGAGGGGCGAGCAGTACTTC
TRBD1 | TRBJ1-1 | few | TRBV5-1 | CASSLGQGGTEAFF | TGCGCCAGCAGCTTAGGACAGGGTGGCACTGAAGCTTTCTTT
NA | TRBJ1-5 | few | TRBV6-1 | CASSPPQLYSNQPQHF | TGTGCCAGCAGCCCGCCCCAACTGTATAGCAATCAGCCCCAGCATTTT
NA | TRBJ1-2 | NA | TRBV6-5 | CASSYSSRVFIAF | TGTGCCAGCAGTTACTCGTCCAGGGTCTTTATCGCCTTC
NA | TRBJ1-1 | NA | TRBV6-1 | CASIAVRVNTEAFF | TGTGCCAGCATAGCAGTCAGGGTGAACACTGAAGCTTTCTTT